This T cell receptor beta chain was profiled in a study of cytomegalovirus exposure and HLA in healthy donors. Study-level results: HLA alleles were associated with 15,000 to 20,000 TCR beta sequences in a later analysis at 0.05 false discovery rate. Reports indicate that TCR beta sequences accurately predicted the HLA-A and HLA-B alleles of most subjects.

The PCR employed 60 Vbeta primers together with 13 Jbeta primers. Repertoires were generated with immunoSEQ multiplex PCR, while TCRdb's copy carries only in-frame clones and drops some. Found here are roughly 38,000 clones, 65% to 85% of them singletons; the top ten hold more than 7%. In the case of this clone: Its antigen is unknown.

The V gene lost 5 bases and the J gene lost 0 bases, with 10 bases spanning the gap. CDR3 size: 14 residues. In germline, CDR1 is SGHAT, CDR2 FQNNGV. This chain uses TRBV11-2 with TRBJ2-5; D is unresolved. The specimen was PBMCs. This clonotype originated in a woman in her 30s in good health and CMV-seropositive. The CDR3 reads CASSPGPYQETQYF. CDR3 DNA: TGTGCCAGCAGCCCTGGCCCTTACCAAGAGACCCAGTACTTC.